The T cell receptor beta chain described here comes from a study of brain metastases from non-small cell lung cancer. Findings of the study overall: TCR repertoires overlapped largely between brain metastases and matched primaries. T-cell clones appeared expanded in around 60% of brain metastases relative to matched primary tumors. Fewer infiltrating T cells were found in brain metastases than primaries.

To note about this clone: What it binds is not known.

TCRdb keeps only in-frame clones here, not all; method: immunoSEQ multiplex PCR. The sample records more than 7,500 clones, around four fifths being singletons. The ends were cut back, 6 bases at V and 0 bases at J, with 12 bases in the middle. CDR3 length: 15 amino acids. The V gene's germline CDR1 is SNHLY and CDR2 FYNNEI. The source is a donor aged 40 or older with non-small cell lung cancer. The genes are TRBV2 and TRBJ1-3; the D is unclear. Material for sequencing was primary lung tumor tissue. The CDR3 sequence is CASSTGRHSGNTIYF. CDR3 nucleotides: TGTGCCAGCAGCACCGGACGGCACTCTGGAAACACCATATATTTT.